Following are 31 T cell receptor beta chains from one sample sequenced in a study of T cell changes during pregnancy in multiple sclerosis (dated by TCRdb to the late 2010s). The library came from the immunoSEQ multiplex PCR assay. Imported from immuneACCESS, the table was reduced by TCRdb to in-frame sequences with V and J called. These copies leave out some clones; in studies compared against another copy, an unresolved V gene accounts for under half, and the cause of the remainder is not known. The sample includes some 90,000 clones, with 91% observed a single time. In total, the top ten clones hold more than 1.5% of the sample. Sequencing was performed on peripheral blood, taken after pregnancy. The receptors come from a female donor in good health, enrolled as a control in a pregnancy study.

Here the CDR3 DNA reads TGTGCCAGCAGCAAAGCGGGACAGGGGGGTGATAATCAGCCCCAGCATTTT. Amino acid sequence: CASSKAGQGGDNQPQHF. The chain joins TRBV21-1 to TRBJ1-5; the listed D gene, TRBD1, was not tested against the DNA. TRBV21-1 is marked as a pseudogene. CDR3 length: 17 amino acids.

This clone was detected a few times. The CDR3: CASSQDGAYGYTF. Here the CDR3 DNA reads TGCGCCAGCAGCCAAGATGGAGCGTATGGCTACACCTTC. The chain recombines TRBV4-3 with TRBJ1-2; D not resolved. The CDR3 has 13 residues. V was shortened by 0 bases and J by 5 bases, with 7 bases between the two germline ends. Germline CDR1 and CDR2: LGHNA and YSLEER.

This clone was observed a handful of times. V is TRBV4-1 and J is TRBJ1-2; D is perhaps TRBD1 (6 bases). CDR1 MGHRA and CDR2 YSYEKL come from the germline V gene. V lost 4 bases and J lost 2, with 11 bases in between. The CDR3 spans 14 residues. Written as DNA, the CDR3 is TGCGCCAGCAGCCCGCGCACAGGGAACTATGGCTACACCTTC. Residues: CASSPRTGNYGYTF.

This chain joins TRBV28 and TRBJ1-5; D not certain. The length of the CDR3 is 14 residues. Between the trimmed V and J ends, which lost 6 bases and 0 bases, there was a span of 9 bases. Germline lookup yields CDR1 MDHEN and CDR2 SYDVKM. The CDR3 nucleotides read TGTGCCAGCAGGGAGACGGGTAGCAATCAGCCCCAGCATTTT. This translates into CASRETGSNQPQHF.

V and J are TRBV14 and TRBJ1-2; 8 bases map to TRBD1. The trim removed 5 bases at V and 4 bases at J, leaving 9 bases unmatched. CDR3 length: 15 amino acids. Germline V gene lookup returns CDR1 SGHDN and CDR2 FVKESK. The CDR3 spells CASSEGTGSFYGYTF. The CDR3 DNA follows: TGTGCCAGCAGCGAAGGGACAGGCTCTTTCTATGGCTACACCTTC.

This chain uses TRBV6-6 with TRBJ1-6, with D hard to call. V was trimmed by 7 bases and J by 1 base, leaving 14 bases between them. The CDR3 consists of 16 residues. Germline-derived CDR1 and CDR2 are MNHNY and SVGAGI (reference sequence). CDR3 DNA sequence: TGTGCCAGCACACCGACTGCGGGGTCCTATAATTCACCCCTCCACTTT. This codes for CASTPTAGSYNSPLHF.

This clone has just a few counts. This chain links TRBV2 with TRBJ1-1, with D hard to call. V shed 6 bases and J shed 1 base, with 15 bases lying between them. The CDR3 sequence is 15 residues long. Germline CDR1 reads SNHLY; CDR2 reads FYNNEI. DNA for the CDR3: TGTGCCAGCAGCTTTAGGGAGGGAGGGAACACTGAAGCTTTCTTT. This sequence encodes CASSFREGGNTEAFF.

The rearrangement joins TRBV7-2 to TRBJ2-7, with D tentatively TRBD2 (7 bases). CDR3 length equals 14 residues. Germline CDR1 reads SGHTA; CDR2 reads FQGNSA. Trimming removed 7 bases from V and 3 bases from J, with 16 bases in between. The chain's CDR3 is CASTPRGGRYEQYF. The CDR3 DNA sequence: TGTGCCAGCACCCCAAGGGGGGGGCGCTACGAGCAGTACTTC.

The CDR3 sequence: CASSPSKGTSTDTQYF. CDR3 in DNA: TGTGCCAGCAGCCCCTCCAAGGGGACTAGCACAGATACGCAGTATTTT. This rearrangement joins TRBV11-2 to TRBJ2-3; perhaps TRBD2 as D (6 bases). Trimming took 5 bases from V and 0 from J, leaving 15 bases between them. This CDR3 comprises 16 residues. CDR1 and CDR2 from the germline V gene are SGHAT and FQNNGV.

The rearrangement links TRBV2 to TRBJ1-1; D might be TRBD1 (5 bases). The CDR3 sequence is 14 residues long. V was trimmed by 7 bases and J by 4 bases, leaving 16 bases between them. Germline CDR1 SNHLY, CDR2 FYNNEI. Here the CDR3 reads CASTLGGGGTEAFF. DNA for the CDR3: TGTGCCAGCACCTTGGGGGGAGGAGGCACTGAAGCTTTCTTT.

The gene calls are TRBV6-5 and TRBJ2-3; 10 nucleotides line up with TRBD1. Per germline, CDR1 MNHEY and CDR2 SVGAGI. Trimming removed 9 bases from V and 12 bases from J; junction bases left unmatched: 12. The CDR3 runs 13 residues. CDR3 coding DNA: TGTGCCAGTTACCGTAGAGGGACAGGGGCACAGTATTTT. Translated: CASYRRGTGAQYF.

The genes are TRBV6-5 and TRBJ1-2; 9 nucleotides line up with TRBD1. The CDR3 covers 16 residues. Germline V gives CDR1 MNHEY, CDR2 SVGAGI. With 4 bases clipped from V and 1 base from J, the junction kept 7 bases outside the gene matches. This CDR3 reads CASSSSGQGLNYGYTF. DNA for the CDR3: TGTGCCAGCAGTTCCTCGGGACAGGGCCTTAACTATGGCTACACCTTC.

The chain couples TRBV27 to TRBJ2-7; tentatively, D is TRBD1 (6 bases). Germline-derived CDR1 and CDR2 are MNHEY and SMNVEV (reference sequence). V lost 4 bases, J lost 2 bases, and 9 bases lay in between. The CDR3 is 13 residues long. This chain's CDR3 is CASSWDTTYEQYF. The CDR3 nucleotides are TGTGCCAGCAGTTGGGACACCACCTACGAGCAGTACTTC.

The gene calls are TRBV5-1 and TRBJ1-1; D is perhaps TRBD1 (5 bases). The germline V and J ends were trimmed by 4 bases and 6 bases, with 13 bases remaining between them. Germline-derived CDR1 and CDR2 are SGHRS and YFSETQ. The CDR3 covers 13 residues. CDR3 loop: CASSAQGGSEAFF. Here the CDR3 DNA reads TGCGCCAGCAGCGCCCAGGGCGGCTCTGAAGCTTTCTTT.

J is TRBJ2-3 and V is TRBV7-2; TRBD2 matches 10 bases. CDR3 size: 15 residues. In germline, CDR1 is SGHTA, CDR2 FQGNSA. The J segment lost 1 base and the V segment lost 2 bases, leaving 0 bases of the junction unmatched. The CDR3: CASSLLAGGTDTQYF. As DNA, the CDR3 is TGTGCCAGCAGCTTACTAGCGGGGGGCACAGATACGCAGTATTTT.

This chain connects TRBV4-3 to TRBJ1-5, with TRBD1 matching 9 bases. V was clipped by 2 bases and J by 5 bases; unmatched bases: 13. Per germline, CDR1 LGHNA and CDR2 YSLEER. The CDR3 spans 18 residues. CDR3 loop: CASSQHRGRVVSDQPQHF. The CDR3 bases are TGCGCCAGCAGCCAACACAGGGGGCGGGTAGTCTCCGATCAGCCCCAGCATTTT.

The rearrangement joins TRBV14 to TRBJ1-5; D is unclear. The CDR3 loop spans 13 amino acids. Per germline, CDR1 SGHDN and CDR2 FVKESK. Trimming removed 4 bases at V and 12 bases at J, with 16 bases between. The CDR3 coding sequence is TGTGCCAGCAGCCTCTTCGACGGAGGACTCCAGCATTTT. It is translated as CASSLFDGGLQHF.

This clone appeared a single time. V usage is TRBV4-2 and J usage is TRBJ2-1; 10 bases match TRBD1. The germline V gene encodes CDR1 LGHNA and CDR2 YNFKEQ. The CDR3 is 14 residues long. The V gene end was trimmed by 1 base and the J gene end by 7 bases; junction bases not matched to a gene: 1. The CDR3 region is CASSQGQGANEQFF. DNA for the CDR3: TGTGCCAGCAGCCAAGGACAGGGGGCGAATGAGCAGTTCTTC.

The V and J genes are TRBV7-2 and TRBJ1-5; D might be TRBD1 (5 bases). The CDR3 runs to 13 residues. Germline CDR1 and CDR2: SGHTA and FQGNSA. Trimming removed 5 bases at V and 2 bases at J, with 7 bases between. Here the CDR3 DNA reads TGTGCCAGCAGCCAAGGGGGCAATCAGCCCCAGCATTTT. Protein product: CASSQGGNQPQHF.

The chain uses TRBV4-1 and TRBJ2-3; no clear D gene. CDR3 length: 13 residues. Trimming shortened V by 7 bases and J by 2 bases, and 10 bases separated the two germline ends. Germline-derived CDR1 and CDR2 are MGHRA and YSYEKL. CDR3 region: CASTREITDTQYF. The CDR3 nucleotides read TGCGCCAGCACGCGAGAAATCACAGATACGCAGTATTTT.

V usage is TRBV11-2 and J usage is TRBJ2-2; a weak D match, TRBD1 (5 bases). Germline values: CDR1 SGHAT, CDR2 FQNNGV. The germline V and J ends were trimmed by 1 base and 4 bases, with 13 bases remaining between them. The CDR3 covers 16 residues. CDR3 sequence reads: CASSLAEWGRTGELFF. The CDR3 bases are TGTGCCAGCAGCTTAGCGGAGTGGGGCCGCACCGGGGAGCTGTTTTTT.

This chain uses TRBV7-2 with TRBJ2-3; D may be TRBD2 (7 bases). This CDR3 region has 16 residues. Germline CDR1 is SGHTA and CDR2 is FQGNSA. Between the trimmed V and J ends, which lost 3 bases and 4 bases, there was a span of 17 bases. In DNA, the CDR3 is TGTGCCAGCAGCTTCGCGGGGGCCGGGACCGCAGATACGCAGTATTTT. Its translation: CASSFAGAGTADTQYF.

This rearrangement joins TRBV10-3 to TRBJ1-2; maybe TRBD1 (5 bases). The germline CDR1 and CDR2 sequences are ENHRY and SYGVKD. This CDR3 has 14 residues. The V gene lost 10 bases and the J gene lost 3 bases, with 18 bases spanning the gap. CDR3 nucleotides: TGTGCCACCCGAGATTGGGGCTTGGACTATGGCTACACCTTC. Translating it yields CATRDWGLDYGYTF.

CDR3 coding DNA: TGTGCCAGCAGCGTAGCTGGACAAATCTCTGGAAACACCATATATTTT. Amino acid sequence: CASSVAGQISGNTIYF. The V gene is TRBV9, the J gene TRBJ1-3; weak D call: TRBD1 (5 bases). CDR1 and CDR2 from the germline V gene are SGDLS and YYNGEE. Between the trimmed V and J ends, which lost 0 bases and 0 bases, there was a span of 10 bases. CDR3 size: 16 residues.

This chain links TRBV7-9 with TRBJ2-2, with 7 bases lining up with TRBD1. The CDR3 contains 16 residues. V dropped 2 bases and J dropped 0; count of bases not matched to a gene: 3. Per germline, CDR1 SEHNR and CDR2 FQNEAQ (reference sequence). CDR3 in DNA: TGTGCCAGCAGCTTATGGACAGGACCGAACACCGGGGAGCTGTTTTTT. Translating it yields CASSLWTGPNTGELFF.

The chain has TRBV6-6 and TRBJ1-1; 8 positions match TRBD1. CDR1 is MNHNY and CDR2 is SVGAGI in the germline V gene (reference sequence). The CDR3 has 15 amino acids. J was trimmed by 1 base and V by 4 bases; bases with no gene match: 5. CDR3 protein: CASSSPGGTNTEAFF. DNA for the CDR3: TGTGCCAGCAGTTCCCCAGGGGGCACGAACACTGAAGCTTTCTTT.

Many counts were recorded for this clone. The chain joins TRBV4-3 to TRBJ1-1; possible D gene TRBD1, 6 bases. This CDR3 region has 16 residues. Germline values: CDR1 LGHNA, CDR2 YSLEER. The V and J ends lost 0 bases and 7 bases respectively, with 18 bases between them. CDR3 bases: TGCGCCAGCAGCCAAGAGCGGGGGCAGCCCGGAGTTGAAGCTTTCTTT. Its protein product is CASSQERGQPGVEAFF.

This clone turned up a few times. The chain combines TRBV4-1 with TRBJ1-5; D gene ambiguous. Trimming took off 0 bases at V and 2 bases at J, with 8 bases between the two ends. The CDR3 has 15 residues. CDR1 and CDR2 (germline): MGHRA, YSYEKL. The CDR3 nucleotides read TGCGCCAGCAGCCAAGATTCGACTGGCAATCAGCCCCAGCATTTT. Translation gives CASSQDSTGNQPQHF.

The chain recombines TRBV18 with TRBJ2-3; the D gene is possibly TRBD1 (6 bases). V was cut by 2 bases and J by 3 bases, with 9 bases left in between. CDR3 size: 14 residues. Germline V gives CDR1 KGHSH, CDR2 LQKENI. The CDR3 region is CASSPTTGTDTQYF. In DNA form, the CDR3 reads TGTGCCAGCTCACCAACTACAGGGACAGATACGCAGTATTTT.

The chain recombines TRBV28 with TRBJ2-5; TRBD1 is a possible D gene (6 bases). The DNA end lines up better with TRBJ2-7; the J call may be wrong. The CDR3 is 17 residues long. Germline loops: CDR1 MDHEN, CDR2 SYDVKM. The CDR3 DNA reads TGTGCCAGCAGCCTTAGGACAGAGACGGGTTCTACCTACGAGCAGTACTTC. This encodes CASSLRTETGSTYEQYF.

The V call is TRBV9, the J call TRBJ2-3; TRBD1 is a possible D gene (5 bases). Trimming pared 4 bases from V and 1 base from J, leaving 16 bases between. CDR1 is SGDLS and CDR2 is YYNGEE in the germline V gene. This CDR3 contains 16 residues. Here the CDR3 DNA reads TGTGCCAGCAGCCCGAGTAAAGGGGTCGGCACAGATACGCAGTATTTT. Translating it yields CASSPSKGVGTDTQYF.